Each of the 3 T cell receptor beta chains below was sequenced from the same sample in a study of Ad26.COV2.S vaccination and SARS-CoV-2 variants. Some clones are missing from TCRdb's copy, which holds only in-frame ones; the method was immunoSEQ multiplex PCR. The sample has roughly 150,000 clones; 86% are singletons. The specimen was peripheral blood, collected after recovery from COVID-19. The receptors shown here come from a human donor who had recovered from COVID-19.

The genes are TRBV27 and TRBJ2-7; 7 nucleotides match TRBD1. Germline trimming cut 3 bases from V and 4 bases from J; bases unmatched to any gene: 9. CDR1 is MNHEY, CDR2 SMNVEV, per germline (reference sequence). This CDR3 is 15 amino acids long. CDR3 sequence reads: CASSFSTGVKYEQYF. In DNA form, the CDR3 reads TGTGCCAGCAGTTTTTCCACAGGGGTTAAGTACGAGCAGTACTTC.

This clone was detected once. The rearrangement links TRBV30 to TRBJ2-1; D remains unclear. The germline V gene encodes CDR1 GTSNPN and CDR2 SVGIG (reference sequence). The CDR3 length is 11 residues. Between the trimmed V and J ends, which lost 2 bases and 9 bases, there was a span of 8 bases. The CDR3 bases are TGTGCCTGGAGTACGTTGGGTGAGCAGTTCTTC. This codes for CAWSTLGEQFF.

The sample holds a few counts of this clone. The V and J genes are TRBV5-1 and TRBJ1-2; 8 nucleotides agree with TRBD1. Germline CDR1 SGHRS, CDR2 YFSETQ. With 6 bases clipped from V and 4 bases from J, the junction kept 8 bases outside the gene matches. This CDR3 spans 14 amino acids. The CDR3 protein is CASKRTGLFYGYTF. The DNA of the CDR3 is TGCGCCAGCAAGAGGACAGGGCTTTTCTATGGCTACACCTTC.